This is a list of T cell receptor beta chains from one sample in a study of blood T cell repertoires in COVID-19. Sequencing used immunoSEQ multiplex PCR; TCRdb keeps in-frame clones, though not all of them. The data contain tens of thousands of clones, 60% to 85% of them singletons. The source material was peripheral blood. These receptors came from a human donor in a cohort sampled during active COVID-19. The CDR3 runs from the conserved cysteine through the conserved F or W. Fields, in order: J gene, V gene, CDR3 protein.

j_gene: TRBJ2-1
v_gene: TRBV6-6
CDR3aa: CASSQPSGRGGAEQFF

j_gene: TRBJ1-3
v_gene: TRBV28
CDR3aa: CASSFPGANTIYF

j_gene: TRBJ1-6
v_gene: TRBV7-8
CDR3aa: CASSLVSGQNSPLHF

j_gene: TRBJ1-6
v_gene: TRBV3-1/TRBV3-2
CDR3aa: CASSQSDRNSPLHF

j_gene: TRBJ2-5
v_gene: TRBV25-1
CDR3aa: CASSASQGRETQYF

j_gene: TRBJ1-5
v_gene: TRBV2
CDR3aa: CASRADGSHQPQHF

j_gene: TRBJ2-7
v_gene: TRBV5-4
CDR3aa: CASSLSGTGRYEQYF

j_gene: TRBJ1-5
v_gene: TRBV19
CDR3aa: CASTREVAGNQPQHF

j_gene: TRBJ1-2
v_gene: TRBV5-6
CDR3aa: CASSLYSYHGYTF

j_gene: TRBJ1-2
v_gene: TRBV7-8
CDR3aa: CASSLGGAHYGYTF

j_gene: TRBJ2-7
v_gene: TRBV24-1
CDR3aa: CATTESQGTVYEQYF

j_gene: TRBJ1-1
v_gene: TRBV18
CDR3aa: CASQTEVGGNTEAFF

j_gene: TRBJ2-5
v_gene: TRBV5-8
CDR3aa: CASSPGPGSGTQYF

j_gene: TRBJ2-7
v_gene: TRBV19
CDR3aa: CASSTTASYEQYF

j_gene: TRBJ2-1
v_gene: TRBV7-8
CDR3aa: CASSPSYNEQFF

j_gene: TRBJ1-1
v_gene: TRBV6-2/TRBV6-3
CDR3aa: CASSAQRQGVEAFF

j_gene: TRBJ2-2
v_gene: TRBV5-1
CDR3aa: CASSWGQGKGELFF

j_gene: TRBJ2-1
v_gene: TRBV5-4
CDR3aa: CASSLEAGGREQFF

j_gene: TRBJ1-1
v_gene: TRBV10-2
CDR3aa: CASSTGGTEAFF

j_gene: TRBJ2-5
v_gene: TRBV24-1
CDR3aa: CATSGHSGGAGETQYF

j_gene: TRBJ2-7
v_gene: TRBV5-4
CDR3aa: CASSGTGLAEQYF

j_gene: TRBJ1-5
v_gene: TRBV21-1
CDR3aa: CARRCVRDVPNLEGTGGEQPQHF

j_gene: TRBJ1-1
v_gene: TRBV2
CDR3aa: CASSPRAPGSEAFF

j_gene: TRBJ1-5
v_gene: TRBV6-2/TRBV6-3
CDR3aa: CASSGDSSGQPQHF

j_gene: TRBJ1-5
v_gene: TRBV19
CDR3aa: CASSMYHGRGLGLKPQHF

j_gene: TRBJ1-3
v_gene: TRBV5-1
CDR3aa: CASSNSGTGLGNTIYF

j_gene: TRBJ2-7
v_gene: TRBV7-6
CDR3aa: CASSDEDRSNSYEQYF

j_gene: TRBJ2-2
v_gene: TRBV7-2
CDR3aa: CASRAGGPGTGELFF

j_gene: TRBJ2-7
v_gene: TRBV6-5
CDR3aa: CASSYSGQVTYEQYF

j_gene: TRBJ2-1
v_gene: TRBV2
CDR3aa: CASLVGGGHEQFF

j_gene: TRBJ2-5
v_gene: TRBV7-7
CDR3aa: CASSPLAGKETQYF

j_gene: TRBJ2-1
v_gene: TRBV19
CDR3aa: CASRAGGTYNEQFF

j_gene: TRBJ1-5
v_gene: TRBV18
CDR3aa: CASSIGQGNQPQHF

j_gene: TRBJ2-1
v_gene: TRBV29-1
CDR3aa: CSVEWGQGIGNEQFF

j_gene: TRBJ1-1
v_gene: TRBV19
CDR3aa: CASSVSRGVGTEAFF

j_gene: TRBJ2-7
v_gene: TRBV28
CDR3aa: CASSLPSGYEQYF

j_gene: TRBJ2-1
v_gene: TRBV7-8
CDR3aa: CASSRTGVNEQFF

j_gene: TRBJ1-1
v_gene: TRBV5-4
CDR3aa: CASSEPTGDPEAFF

j_gene: TRBJ2-6
v_gene: TRBV3-1/TRBV3-2
CDR3aa: CASSLRGRIGANVLTF

j_gene: TRBJ1-1
v_gene: TRBV29-1
CDR3aa: CSAKQGTNTEAFF

j_gene: TRBJ2-3
v_gene: TRBV19
CDR3aa: CASSIDHLALDTQYF

j_gene: TRBJ2-5
v_gene: TRBV9
CDR3aa: CASSMDSQETQYF

j_gene: TRBJ1-5
v_gene: TRBV12-3/TRBV12-4
CDR3aa: CASTPDRAKPQHF

j_gene: TRBJ2-1
v_gene: TRBV3-1/TRBV3-2
CDR3aa: CASSQAPPSGSLQFF

j_gene: TRBJ2-1
v_gene: TRBV5-5
CDR3aa: CASSLRSGGLSYNEQFF

j_gene: TRBJ2-5
v_gene: TRBV24-1
CDR3aa: CAKPDIRETQYF

j_gene: TRBJ1-1
v_gene: TRBV18
CDR3aa: CASSPSTAETPEAFF

j_gene: TRBJ2-1
v_gene: TRBV20-1
CDR3aa: CSASSGGRNEQFF

j_gene: TRBJ2-3
v_gene: TRBV6-5
CDR3aa: CASSRLPGDTQYF

j_gene: TRBJ1-1
v_gene: TRBV12-3/TRBV12-4
CDR3aa: CASSFNRNTEAFF

j_gene: TRBJ1-1
v_gene: TRBV4-1
CDR3aa: CASSQDQGWEKEAFF

j_gene: TRBJ2-7
v_gene: TRBV28
CDR3aa: CASSAGTGGGEQYF

j_gene: TRBJ2-1
v_gene: TRBV14
CDR3aa: CASSHNNEQFF

j_gene: TRBJ1-1
v_gene: TRBV10-3
CDR3aa: CAISGGQGPMNTEAFF

j_gene: TRBJ1-3
v_gene: TRBV7-9
CDR3aa: CASSTRTGVGSGNTIYF

j_gene: TRBJ2-7
v_gene: TRBV29-1
CDR3aa: CSVEERGTDYEQYF

j_gene: TRBJ2-7
v_gene: TRBV5-1
CDR3aa: CASSPGTSGSSYEQYF

j_gene: TRBJ1-3
v_gene: TRBV27
CDR3aa: CASRKTGAGNTIYF

j_gene: TRBJ2-1
v_gene: TRBV19
CDR3aa: CASSIVGGYEQFF

j_gene: TRBJ1-5
v_gene: TRBV28
CDR3aa: CASSLETGPPQPQHF